A single sample gave rise to the 25 T cell receptor beta chains below, sequenced in a study of CD8+CD57+ T cells in acquired aplastic anemia. Before being chosen for sequencing, patients had shown CD8+CD57+ cell expansion by flow cytometry. TCR beta VDJ combinations and CDR3 sequences were profiled from genomic DNA. From the reads, TCRdb called clonotypes with MiXCR, one entry per CDR3 protein. Of around 210,000 distinct CDR3 sequences listed, 55% to 65% are singletons. Sequences were obtained from sorted CD4+, CD8+, or CD8+CD57+ T cells (not recorded which) from PBMCs. The receptors derive from a human donor with aplastic anemia.

This clonotype was counted a few times. A read error may account for a junction end that differs from germline. This chain joins TRBV7-7 and TRBJ2-7, with D hard to call. The CDR3 length is 13 residues. Germline V lookup: CDR1 SSHAT, CDR2 FNYEAQ (reference sequence). The CDR3 sequence: CASSSTSSYEQYF. The CDR3, as DNA: TGTGCTAGCAGCTCCACAAGCTCCTACGAGCAGTACTTC.

The chain links TRBV7-9 to TRBJ2-7; the D is unclear. Deletions cut 4 bases from V and 3 bases from J, with 10 bases between. The CDR3 is made up of 13 amino acids. The germline CDR1 and CDR2 sequences are SEHNR and FQNEAQ (reference sequence). CDR3 region: CASSSSPRYEQYF. The CDR3 DNA sequence: TGTGCCAGCAGCTCCAGCCCGCGCTACGAGCAGTACTTC.

The DNA of the CDR3 is TGTGCCGACAGCTGGACAGGAGACACAGATACGCAGTATTTT. Its translation is CADSWTGDTDTQYF. The chain links TRBV10-3 to TRBJ2-3, with 7 bases identical to TRBD1. With V trimmed by 11 bases and J by 2 bases, 10 bases remained unmatched. The CDR3 totals 14 residues. CDR1 is ENHRY, CDR2 SYGVKD, per germline.

The rearrangement links TRBV14 to TRBJ2-1; possible D gene TRBD2, 5 bases. CDR3 length: 14 residues. V lost 5 bases, J lost 7 bases, and 15 bases lay in between. Germline V gene data show CDR1 as SGHDN and CDR2 as FVKESK. The CDR3 loop reads CASSGLARRNEQFF. CDR3 sequence (DNA): TGTGCCAGCAGCGGGCTGGCGAGGAGGAATGAGCAGTTCTTC. Full variable domain (remainder filled in from reference TRBV14 and TRBJ2-1): EAGVTQFPSHSVIEKGQTVTLRCDPISGHDNLYWYRRVMGKEIKFLLHFVKESKQDESGMPNNRFLAERTGGTYSTLKVQPAELEDSGVYFCASSGLARRNEQFFGPGTRLTVL.

Here the CDR3 DNA reads TGTGCCAGCAGCGTAGATGGAGGCGAGCAGTACTTC. This translates into CASSVDGGEQYF. The chain combines TRBV9 with TRBJ2-7; perhaps TRBD2 as D (5 bases). Trimming took off 0 bases at V and 6 bases at J, with 7 bases between the two ends. The CDR3 is made up of 12 amino acids. The germline V gene has CDR1 SGDLS and CDR2 YYNGEE.

The gene calls are TRBV7-3 and TRBJ2-5; D assignment may be TRBD1 or TRBD2 (5 bases each). Germline V gene lookup returns CDR1 SGHTA and CDR2 FQGTGA. Trimming removed 3 bases at V and 3 bases at J, with 11 bases between. CDR3 length equals 14 residues. Here the CDR3 reads CASSLGRTEETQYF. CDR3 DNA sequence: TGTGCCAGCAGCTTGGGACGCACAGAAGAGACCCAGTACTTC.

This clonotype has just a few counts. This chain uses TRBV2 with TRBJ1-1, with a weak D call TRBD1 (5 bases). The germline V and J ends were trimmed by 4 bases and 0 bases, with 6 bases remaining between them. The CDR3 length is 13 residues. Germline loops: CDR1 SNHLY, CDR2 FYNNEI. This CDR3 reads CASSVQVNTEAFF. CDR3 bases: TGTGCCAGCAGTGTACAGGTGAACACTGAAGCTTTCTTT.

The J gene is TRBJ2-2, the V gene TRBV24-1; D might be TRBD2 (6 bases). The V gene's germline CDR1 is KGHDR and CDR2 SFDVKD. V dropped 5 bases and J dropped 3 bases, with 18 bases sitting between them. The CDR3 covers 17 residues. CDR3 residues: CATSVPGASAYTGELFF. CDR3 DNA: TGTGCCACCAGTGTTCCCGGGGCTAGCGCTTACACCGGGGAGCTGTTTTTT.

The rearrangement uses TRBV5-8 and TRBJ2-7; D unresolved. The germline V gene encodes CDR1 SGHTS and CDR2 YDEGEE. The CDR3 is made up of 14 amino acids. V was pared by 4 bases and J by 3 bases, with 14 bases between. In DNA, the CDR3 is TGTGCCAGCAGCACGATGACGTCGGTCTACGAGCAGTACTTC. Amino acid sequence: CASSTMTSVYEQYF.

Many counts were recorded for this clonotype. The chain combines TRBV3-1 with TRBJ2-3; tentative D call: TRBD2 (7 bases). The V end was cut by 1 base, the J end by 0 bases, with 11 bases between. CDR1 is LGHDT, CDR2 YNNKEL, per germline (reference sequence). The CDR3 totals 16 residues. CDR3 DNA sequence: TGTGCCAGCAGCCAAGGCGGGGGCTTCAGCACAGATACGCAGTATTTT. As protein: CASSQGGGFSTDTQYF.

The genes are TRBV9 and TRBJ2-5; possibly TRBD2 for D (5 bases). The CDR3 runs to 13 residues. Germline assignment: CDR1 SGDLS and CDR2 YYNGEE. Between the trimmed V and J ends, which lost 6 bases and 3 bases, there was a span of 12 bases. Here the CDR3 reads CASIAPGKETQYF. The CDR3 nucleotides are TGTGCCAGCATTGCGCCGGGGAAAGAGACCCAGTACTTC.

To note about this clonotype: A read error is likely, as this CDR3 ends without the conserved phenylalanine or tryptophan. The chain has TRBV2 and TRBJ2-1, with a tentative D call TRBD1 (6 bases). Trimming cost V 9 bases and J 6 bases, with 6 bases left between them. Germline V gene sequence: CDR1 SNHLY, CDR2 FYNNEI. This CDR3 has 10 residues. The CDR3 DNA follows: TGTGCCAGAGGGGGCAATGAGCAGTTCCTC. This sequence encodes CARGGNEQFL.

V gene TRBV6-2 or TRBV6-3 combines with J gene TRBJ2-5; D call uncertain. The V gene's germline CDR1 is MNHEY and CDR2 SVGEGT. Trimming pared 6 bases from V and 1 base from J, leaving 9 bases between. This CDR3 is built from 13 residues. CDR3 region: CASRILGQETQYF. For the CDR3, the DNA is TGTGCCAGCAGGATTTTGGGCCAAGAGACCCAGTACTTC.

The chain carries TRBV19 and TRBJ1-1; D call uncertain. The CDR3 contains 12 residues. Germline CDR1 reads LNHDA; CDR2 reads SQIVND (reference sequence). Trimming shortened V by 2 bases and J by 1 base, and 2 bases separated the two germline ends. DNA of the CDR3: TGTGCCAGTAGTATAAGGAACACTGAAGCTTTCTTT. Translation: CASSIRNTEAFF. The whole variable domain, remainder taken from reference TRBV19 and TRBJ1-1, is DGGITQSPKYLFRKEGQNVTLSCEQNLNHDAMYWYRQDPGQGLRLIYYSQIVNDFQKGDIAEGYSVSREKKESFPLTVTSAQKNPTAFYLCASSIRNTEAFFGQGTRLTVV.

This chain connects TRBV19 to TRBJ2-1, with 8 bases that match TRBD2. The junction had 4 bases not matched to a gene; V was cut back by 3 bases and J by 0 bases. This CDR3 is built from 16 residues. Germline lookup yields CDR1 LNHDA and CDR2 SQIVND (reference sequence). The CDR3 protein is CASSISAGDSYNEQFF. The DNA of the CDR3 is TGTGCCAGTAGTATTTCAGCGGGAGACTCCTACAATGAGCAGTTCTTC. Combining the CDR3 with reference TRBV19 and TRBJ2-1 gives the whole variable domain DGGITQSPKYLFRKEGQNVTLSCEQNLNHDAMYWYRQDPGQGLRLIYYSQIVNDFQKGDIAEGYSVSREKKESFPLTVTSAQKNPTAFYLCASSISAGDSYNEQFFGPGTRLTVL.

The rearrangement uses TRBV9 and TRBJ2-5; 13 bases are shared with TRBD2. J was trimmed by 1 base and V by 4 bases; bases with no gene match: 4. Germline assignment: CDR1 SGDLS and CDR2 YYNGEE. The CDR3 loop spans 16 amino acids. The CDR3 spells CASSIGTSGTQETQYF. CDR3 in DNA: TGTGCCAGCAGCATCGGGACTAGCGGGACCCAAGAGACCCAGTACTTC.

Notes on this clonotype: As the CDR3 is not closed by the conserved phenylalanine or tryptophan, this likely results from a read error. The DNA is left out, because the CDR3 cannot be placed on it with certainty; the CDR3 is given as TCRdb lists it. The CDR3 region is CASSSIGTGNY. This chain uses TRBV12-3 or TRBV12-4 with TRBJ2-5; the D call of TRBD1 is as the table states it, not checked on the DNA. The CDR3 sequence runs 11 residues, both termini included.

Concerning this clonotype itself: At one end the junction does not follow the germline gene, possibly because of a read error. The CDR3: CASSPTGQTYERYF. CDR3 DNA sequence: TGTGCCAGCAGCCCAACTGGACAGACCTACGAGCGGTACTTC. This chain joins TRBV5-6 and TRBJ2-7, with TRBD1 as a possible D gene (6 bases). Germline loops: CDR1 SGHDT, CDR2 YYEEEE. The CDR3 length is 14 residues.

The chain employs TRBV11-3 and TRBJ2-7, with D possibly TRBD1 on 5 matching bases. CDR1 is SGHNT, CDR2 YENEEA, per germline. V lost 8 bases to trimming and J lost 6 bases, with 8 bases between them. The CDR3 has 10 residues. Written as DNA, the CDR3 is TGTGCCAGCCCTAGGGGCGAGCAGTACTTC. Translating it yields CASPRGEQYF.

The rearrangement uses TRBV7-3 and TRBJ1-6; 10 nucleotides agree with TRBD1. CDR1 and CDR2 (germline): SGHTA, FQGTGA. After removal of 5 bases from V and 8 bases from J, the junction contained 3 bases not matched to a gene. This CDR3 has 14 residues. CDR3 protein: CASSVGTGDSPLHF. Written as DNA, the CDR3 is TGTGCCAGCAGCGTCGGGACAGGGGATTCACCCCTCCACTTT.

The chain is built from TRBV20-1 and TRBJ2-1; possibly TRBD2 for D (6 bases). Trimming shortened V by 4 bases and J by 0 bases, and 22 bases separated the two germline ends. This CDR3 is built from 18 residues. Germline V gene lookup returns CDR1 DFQATT and CDR2 SNEGSKA (reference sequence). In DNA form, the CDR3 reads TGCAGTGCTACCCGGACTAATCGAGGGGTTCGCTCCTACAATGAGCAGTTCTTC. Its protein product is CSATRTNRGVRSYNEQFF.

The CDR3 spells CASSGTGYYGYTF. The CDR3 bases are TGTGCCAGCAGCGGGACAGGCTACTATGGCTACACCTTC. The chain couples TRBV2 to TRBJ1-2; 8 bases are a match to TRBD1. The CDR3 covers 13 residues. Germline V gene sequence: CDR1 SNHLY, CDR2 FYNNEI. V was pared by 6 bases and J by 3 bases, with 3 bases of the junction left unmatched.

This rearrangement joins TRBV20-1 to TRBJ1-1; 9 nucleotides line up with TRBD1. Germline V gene data show CDR1 as DFQATT and CDR2 as SNEGSKA (reference sequence). The V and J ends lost 5 bases and 11 bases, in that order; junction bases with no gene match: 12. The CDR3 runs 13 residues. DNA for the CDR3: TGCAGTGCTCCCGGGACAGGGAGGATTGGCGCTTTCTTT. It is translated as CSAPGTGRIGAFF.

This chain uses TRBV2 with TRBJ2-7, with 7 bases that match TRBD1. CDR3 length: 13 residues. Germline V gene sequence: CDR1 SNHLY, CDR2 FYNNEI. J gave up 9 bases and V 3 bases, and 8 bases lay outside the gene matches. The CDR3 region is CASSETGSGGQYF. CDR3 DNA sequence: TGTGCCAGCAGTGAGACAGGGTCGGGCGGGCAGTACTTC.

This clonotype has ten or more counts. The gene calls are TRBV5-6 and TRBJ1-3; TRBD1 might be the D (5 bases). The V and J ends lost 0 bases and 0 bases respectively, with 7 bases between them. The CDR3 length is 15 residues. Per germline, CDR1 SGHDT and CDR2 YYEEEE. CDR3 region: CASSLGGSSGNTIYF. The CDR3 DNA reads TGTGCCAGCAGCTTGGGGGGGAGCTCTGGAAACACCATATATTTT.